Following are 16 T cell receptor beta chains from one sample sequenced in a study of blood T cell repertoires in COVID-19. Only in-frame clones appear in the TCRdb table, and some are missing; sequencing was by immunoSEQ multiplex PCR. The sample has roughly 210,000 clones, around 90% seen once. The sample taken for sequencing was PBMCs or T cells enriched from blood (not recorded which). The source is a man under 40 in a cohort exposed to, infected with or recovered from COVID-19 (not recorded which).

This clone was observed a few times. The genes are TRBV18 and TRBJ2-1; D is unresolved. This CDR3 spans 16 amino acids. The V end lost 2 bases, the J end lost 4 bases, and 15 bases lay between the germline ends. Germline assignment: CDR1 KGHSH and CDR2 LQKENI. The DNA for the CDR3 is TGTGCCAGCTCACCATATCGGCAGGTCGCTTACAATGAGCAGTTCTTC. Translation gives CASSPYRQVAYNEQFF.

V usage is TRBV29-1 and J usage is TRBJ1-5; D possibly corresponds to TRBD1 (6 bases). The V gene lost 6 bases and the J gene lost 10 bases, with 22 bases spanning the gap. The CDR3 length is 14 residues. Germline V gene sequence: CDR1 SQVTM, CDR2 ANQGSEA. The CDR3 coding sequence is TGCAGCGTCATACAGGGTGGGTACAATTCACCCCAGCATTTT. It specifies CSVIQGGYNSPQHF.

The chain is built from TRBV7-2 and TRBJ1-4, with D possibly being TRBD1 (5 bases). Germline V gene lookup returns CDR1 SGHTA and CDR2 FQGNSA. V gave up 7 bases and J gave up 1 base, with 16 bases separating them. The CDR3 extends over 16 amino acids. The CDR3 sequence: CASTLPQGGTNEKLFF. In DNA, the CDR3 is TGTGCCAGCACCCTACCCCAGGGAGGAACTAATGAAAAACTGTTTTTT.

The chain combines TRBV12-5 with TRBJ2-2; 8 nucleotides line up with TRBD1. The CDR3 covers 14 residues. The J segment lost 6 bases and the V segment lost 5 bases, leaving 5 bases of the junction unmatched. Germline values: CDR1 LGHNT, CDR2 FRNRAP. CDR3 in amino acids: CASGRSGGPGELFF. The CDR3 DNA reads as TGTGCTAGTGGTCGCTCAGGGGGCCCCGGGGAGCTGTTTTTT.

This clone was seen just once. CDR3 loop: CATSDRENTEAFF. CDR3 bases: TGTGCCACCAGCGACAGAGAAAACACTGAAGCTTTCTTT. The V gene is TRBV15, the J gene TRBJ1-1; possibly TRBD1 for D (5 bases). Germline CDR1 and CDR2: LNHNV and YYDKDF (reference sequence). This CDR3 region has 13 residues. The V end lost 5 bases, the J end lost 2 bases, and 9 bases lay between the germline ends.

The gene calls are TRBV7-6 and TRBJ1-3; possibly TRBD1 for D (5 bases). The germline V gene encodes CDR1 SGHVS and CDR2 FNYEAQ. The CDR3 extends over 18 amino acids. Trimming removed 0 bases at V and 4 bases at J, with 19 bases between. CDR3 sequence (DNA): TGTGCCAGCAGCTTAGCGCGGTCCGTTTCAGGGTTGGGAAACACCATATATTTT. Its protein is CASSLARSVSGLGNTIYF.

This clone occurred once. The CDR3 protein is CASSIQETNTEAFF. CDR3 DNA sequence: TGTGCCAGCAGCATACAGGAGACGAACACTGAAGCTTTCTTT. The V and J genes are TRBV5-5 and TRBJ1-1; possibly TRBD1 for D (5 bases). Germline V gives CDR1 SGHKS, CDR2 YYEKEE (reference sequence). This CDR3 comprises 14 residues. Trimming shortened V by 4 bases and J by 1 base, and 11 bases separated the two germline ends.

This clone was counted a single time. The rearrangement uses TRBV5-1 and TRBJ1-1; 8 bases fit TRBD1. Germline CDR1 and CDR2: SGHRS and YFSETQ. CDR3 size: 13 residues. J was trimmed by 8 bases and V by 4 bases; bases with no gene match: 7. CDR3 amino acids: CASSLGTGREAFF. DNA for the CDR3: TGCGCCAGCAGCCTTGGGACAGGAAGAGAAGCTTTCTTT.

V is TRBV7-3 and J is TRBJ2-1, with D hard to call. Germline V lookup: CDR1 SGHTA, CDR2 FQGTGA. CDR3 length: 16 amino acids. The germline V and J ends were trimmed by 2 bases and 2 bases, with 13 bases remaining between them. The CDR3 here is CASSLAAADAYNEQFF. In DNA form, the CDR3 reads TGTGCCAGCAGCTTAGCGGCAGCTGACGCCTACAATGAGCAGTTCTTC.

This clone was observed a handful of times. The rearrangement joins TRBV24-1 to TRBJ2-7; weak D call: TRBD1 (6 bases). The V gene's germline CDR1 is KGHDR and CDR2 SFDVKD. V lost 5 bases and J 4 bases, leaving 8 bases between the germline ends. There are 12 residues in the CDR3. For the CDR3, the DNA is TGTGCCACCAGTGTCACAGGGTACGAGCAGTACTTC. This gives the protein CATSVTGYEQYF.

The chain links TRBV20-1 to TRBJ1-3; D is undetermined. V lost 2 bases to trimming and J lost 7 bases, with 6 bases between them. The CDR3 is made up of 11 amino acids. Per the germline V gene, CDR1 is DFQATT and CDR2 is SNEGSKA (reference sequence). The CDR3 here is CSARQENTIYF. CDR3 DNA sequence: TGCAGTGCTAGACAAGAGAACACCATATATTTT.

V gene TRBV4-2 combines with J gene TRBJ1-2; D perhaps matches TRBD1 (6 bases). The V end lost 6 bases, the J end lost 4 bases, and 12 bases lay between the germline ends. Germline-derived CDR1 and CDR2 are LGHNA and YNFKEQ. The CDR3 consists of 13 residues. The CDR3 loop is CASRGQGSYGYTF. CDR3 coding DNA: TGTGCCAGCAGGGGTCAGGGGAGCTATGGCTACACCTTC.

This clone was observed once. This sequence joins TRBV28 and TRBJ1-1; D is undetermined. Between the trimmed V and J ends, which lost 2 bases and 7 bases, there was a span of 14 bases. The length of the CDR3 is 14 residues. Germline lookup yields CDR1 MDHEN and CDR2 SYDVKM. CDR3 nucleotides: TGTGCCAGCAGTTTAGGAGGGTACTTGAATGAAGCTTTCTTT. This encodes CASSLGGYLNEAFF.

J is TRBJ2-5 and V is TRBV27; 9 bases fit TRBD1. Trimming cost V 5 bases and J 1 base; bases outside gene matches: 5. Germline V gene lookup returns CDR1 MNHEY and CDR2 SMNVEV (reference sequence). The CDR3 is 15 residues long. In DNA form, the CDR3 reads TGTGCCAGCAGTCGGACAGGGGCCCGCCAAGAGACCCAGTACTTC. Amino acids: CASSRTGARQETQYF.

The CDR3 loop is CASSANREEQFF. DNA of the CDR3: TGTGCCAGCAGCGCGAACAGGGAAGAGCAGTTCTTC. The chain recombines TRBV7-9 with TRBJ2-1; D might be TRBD1 (6 bases). V lost 5 bases, J lost 10 bases, and 12 bases lay in between. Germline assignment: CDR1 SEHNR and CDR2 FQNEAQ (reference sequence). The CDR3 has 12 amino acids.

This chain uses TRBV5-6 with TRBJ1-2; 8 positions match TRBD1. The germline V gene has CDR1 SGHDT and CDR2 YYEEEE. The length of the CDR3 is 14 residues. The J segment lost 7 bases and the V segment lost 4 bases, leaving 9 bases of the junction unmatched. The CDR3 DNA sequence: TGTGCCAGCAGCCCCCGGACAGGGTTAAGTGGCTACACCTTC. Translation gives CASSPRTGLSGYTF.